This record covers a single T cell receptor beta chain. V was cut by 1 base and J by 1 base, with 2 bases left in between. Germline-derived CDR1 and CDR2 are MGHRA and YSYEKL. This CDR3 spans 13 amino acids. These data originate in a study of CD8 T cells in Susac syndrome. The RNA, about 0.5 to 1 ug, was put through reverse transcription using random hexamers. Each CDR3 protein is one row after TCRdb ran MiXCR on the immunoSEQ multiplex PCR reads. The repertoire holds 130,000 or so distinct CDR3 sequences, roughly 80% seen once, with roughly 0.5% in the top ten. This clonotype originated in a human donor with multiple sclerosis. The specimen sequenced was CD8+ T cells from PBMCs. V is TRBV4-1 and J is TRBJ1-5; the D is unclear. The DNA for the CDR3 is TGCGCCAGCAGCCAAGTGAGCAATCAGCCCCAGCATTTT. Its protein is CASSQVSNQPQHF.